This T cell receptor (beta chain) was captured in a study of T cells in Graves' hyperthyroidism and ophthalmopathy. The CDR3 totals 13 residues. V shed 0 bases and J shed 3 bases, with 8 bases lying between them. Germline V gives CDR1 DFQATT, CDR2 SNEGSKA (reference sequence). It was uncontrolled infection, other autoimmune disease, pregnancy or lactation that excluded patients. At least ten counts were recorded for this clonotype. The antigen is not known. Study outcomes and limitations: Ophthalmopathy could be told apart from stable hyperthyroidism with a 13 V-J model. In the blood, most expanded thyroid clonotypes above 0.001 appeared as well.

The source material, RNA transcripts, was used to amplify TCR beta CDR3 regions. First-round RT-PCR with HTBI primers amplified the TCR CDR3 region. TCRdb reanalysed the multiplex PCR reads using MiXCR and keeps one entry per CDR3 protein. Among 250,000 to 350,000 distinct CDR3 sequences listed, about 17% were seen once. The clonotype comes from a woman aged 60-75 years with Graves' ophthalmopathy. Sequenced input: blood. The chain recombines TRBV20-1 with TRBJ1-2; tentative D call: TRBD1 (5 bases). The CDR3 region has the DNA TGCAGTGCTAGAGATGACAGAGACTATGGCTACACCTTC. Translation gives CSARDDRDYGYTF.